The 22 T cell receptor beta chains below were found in one sample sequenced in a study of cytomegalovirus exposure and HLA in healthy donors. The PCR had 60 Vbeta and 13 Jbeta primers. Repertoires were generated with immunoSEQ multiplex PCR, while TCRdb's copy carries only in-frame clones and drops some. The sample holds some 130,000 clones, roughly 80% seen once. The sample was PBMCs. Receptor source: a female donor in good health and CMV-seronegative.

The DNA of the CDR3 is TGTGCCAGCAGTTACTCGACCGGGACAGCGGAGACCCAGTACTTC. Translated, it gives CASSYSTGTAETQYF. The chain recombines TRBV6-5 with TRBJ2-5; 7 nucleotides match TRBD1. Germline lookup yields CDR1 MNHEY and CDR2 SVGAGI. Germline trimming cut 0 bases from V and 5 bases from J; bases unmatched to any gene: 6. The CDR3 spans 15 residues.

This clone was counted once. The V and J genes are TRBV9 and TRBJ2-1, with TRBD2 matching over 11 bases. CDR1 and CDR2 from the germline V gene are SGDLS and YYNGEE. The CDR3 sequence is 15 residues long. Trimming removed 3 bases from V and 6 bases from J; junction bases left unmatched: 5. In DNA form, the CDR3 reads TGTGCCAGCAGCGAAACTAGCGGGAGTTCCAATGAGCAGTTCTTC. Translated: CASSETSGSSNEQFF. Variable domain in full (rest from reference TRBV9 and TRBJ2-1): DSGVTQTPKHLITATGQRVTLRCSPRSGDLSVYWYQQSLDQGLQFLIQYYNGEERAKGNILERFSAQQFPDLHSELNLSSLELGDSALYFCASSETSGSSNEQFFGPGTRLTVL.

The rearrangement uses TRBV28 and TRBJ1-6; 9 bases match TRBD1. CDR3 length equals 15 residues. Germline V gene data show CDR1 as MDHEN and CDR2 as SYDVKM. V shed 4 bases and J 9 bases; nucleotides not matched to a gene: 7. The chain's CDR3 is CASSSDRGYGSPLHF. The CDR3 DNA reads TGTGCCAGCAGTTCCGACAGGGGGTACGGTTCACCCCTCCACTTT.

The chain uses TRBV7-2 and TRBJ2-7, with no clear D. Germline-derived CDR1 and CDR2 are SGHTA and FQGNSA. Between the trimmed V and J ends, which lost 2 bases and 3 bases, there was a span of 8 bases. The CDR3 consists of 13 residues. The CDR3, as DNA: TGTGCCAGCAGCTTACGAGGAAACTACGAGCAGTACTTC. It is translated as CASSLRGNYEQYF.

In this sample, this clone turned up a few times. The chain couples TRBV6-6 to TRBJ1-1; no definite D call. Germline CDR1 MNHNY, CDR2 SVGAGI (reference sequence). V shed 7 bases and J shed 3 bases, with 15 bases lying between them. There are 14 residues in the CDR3. The CDR3 bases are TGTGCCAGCACCCGGCGGGATTGGGACACTGAAGCTTTCTTT. The encoded protein is CASTRRDWDTEAFF.

CDR3 nucleotides: TGCGCCAGCAGCCAGTGGTCGACAGGAGCAGGAAACACCATATATTTT. It translates to CASSQWSTGAGNTIYF. The chain has TRBV4-3 and TRBJ1-3, with D tentatively TRBD1 (6 bases). Per the germline V gene, CDR1 is LGHNA and CDR2 is YSLEER. The ends were cut back, 3 bases at V and 4 bases at J, with 16 bases in the middle. The CDR3 is made up of 16 amino acids.

The chain recombines TRBV7-2 with TRBJ2-7; TRBD1 matches 7 bases. The V gene end was trimmed by 2 bases and the J gene end by 8 bases; junction bases not matched to a gene: 12. This CDR3 has 15 amino acids. The germline CDR1 and CDR2 sequences are SGHTA and FQGNSA. The CDR3, as DNA: TGTGCCAGCAGCTTAATTCGGGACAGACCTACGAAGCAGTACTTC. Its translation is CASSLIRDRPTKQYF.

This clone was seen a single time. This chain uses TRBV4-3 with TRBJ1-2, with 11 bases matching TRBD1. The junction had 5 bases not matched to a gene; V was cut back by 1 base and J by 4 bases. The CDR3 extends over 16 amino acids. The germline gives CDR1 LGHNA, CDR2 YSLEER. CDR3 region: CASSQGAGQGVYGYTF. CDR3 nucleotides: TGCGCCAGCAGCCAAGGGGCGGGACAGGGGGTCTATGGCTACACCTTC.

This chain joins TRBV7-9 and TRBJ1-1; D ambiguous. Between the trimmed V and J ends, which lost 3 bases and 2 bases, there was a span of 7 bases. From germline, CDR1 is SEHNR and CDR2 FQNEAQ (reference sequence). The CDR3 is 13 residues long. The CDR3 spells CASSFGSNTEAFF. CDR3 DNA sequence: TGTGCCAGCAGCTTTGGCAGTAACACTGAAGCTTTCTTT.

V is TRBV7-3 and J is TRBJ1-1; no definite D call. V was cut by 5 bases and J by 4 bases, with 11 bases left in between. The CDR3 covers 13 residues. In germline, CDR1 is SGHTA, CDR2 FQGTGA. The CDR3 reads CASSRRGGTEAFF. The CDR3, as DNA: TGTGCCAGCAGCAGACGGGGTGGCACTGAAGCTTTCTTT.

This chain links TRBV5-1 with TRBJ2-5; 10 nucleotides agree with TRBD1. This CDR3 comprises 15 residues. V lost 0 bases, J lost 4 bases, and 3 bases stayed unmatched. The germline gives CDR1 SGHRS, CDR2 YFSETQ. The CDR3 DNA follows: TGCGCCAGCAGCTTGGCGGGGACAGGGGCAGAGACCCAGTACTTC. Its protein is CASSLAGTGAETQYF.

This clone was counted a single time. CDR3 residues: CASSIQGAGNQPQHF. In nucleotides, the CDR3 is TGTGCCAGCAGTATACAGGGGGCGGGCAATCAGCCCCAGCATTTT. The chain uses TRBV27 and TRBJ1-5, with 9 bases aligning to TRBD1. There are 15 residues in the CDR3. CDR1 is MNHEY and CDR2 is SMNVEV in the germline V gene (reference sequence). V trimming: 5 bases; J trimming: 2 bases; junction bases outside the gene matches: 4.

The chain links TRBV27 to TRBJ2-3, with TRBD2 identical over 16 bases. Germline V CDR1 and CDR2: MNHEY, SMNVEV (reference sequence). The CDR3 covers 18 residues. The J segment lost 1 base and the V segment lost 5 bases, leaving 6 bases of the junction unmatched. CDR3 in DNA: TGTGCCAGCAGTACGGGACTAGCGGGAGGGCCTGGCACAGATACGCAGTATTTT. This translates into CASSTGLAGGPGTDTQYF.

The V gene is TRBV4-2, the J gene TRBJ2-1; 11 nucleotides align to TRBD2. After removal of 4 bases from V and 6 bases from J, the junction contained 8 bases not matched to a gene. Germline loops: CDR1 LGHNA, CDR2 YNFKEQ. The length of the CDR3 is 16 residues. Written as DNA, the CDR3 is TGTGCCAGCAGCCGGAGAGTAGCGGGAGGGCCCAATGAGCAGTTCTTC. Translated: CASSRRVAGGPNEQFF.

J is TRBJ2-7 and V is TRBV27, with TRBD1 matching 11 bases. Looked up from germline, CDR1 is MNHEY and CDR2 is SMNVEV (reference sequence). The CDR3 length is 15 residues. The V and J ends lost 6 bases and 5 bases, in that order; junction bases with no gene match: 9. CDR3 nucleotide sequence: TGTGCCAGCAGCTGGACAGGGGGCCGATCCCACGAGCAGTACTTC. It translates to CASSWTGGRSHEQYF.

The chain links TRBV2 to TRBJ2-6; D is ambiguous. Trimming took off 6 bases at V and 0 bases at J, with 9 bases between the two ends. The germline gives CDR1 SNHLY, CDR2 FYNNEI. There are 15 residues in the CDR3. The CDR3 nucleotides read TGTGCCAGCAGGGAGCCAGACTCTGGGGCCAACGTCCTGACTTTC. This codes for CASREPDSGANVLTF.

This clone was observed a few times. The chain combines TRBV5-4 with TRBJ2-7, with D unclear. The CDR3 runs to 12 residues. Germline lookup yields CDR1 SGHNT and CDR2 YYREEE (reference sequence). The V end lost 3 bases, the J end lost 3 bases, and 7 bases lay between the germline ends. The CDR3 DNA follows: TGTGCCAGCAGCTCCCCCAACTACGAGCAGTACTTC. This codes for CASSSPNYEQYF.

This clone is a singleton in its sample. This rearrangement joins TRBV29-1 to TRBJ2-1; TRBD2 is a possible D gene (6 bases). CDR3 length equals 13 residues. Trimming shortened V by 4 bases and J by 1 base, and 8 bases separated the two germline ends. Germline V lookup: CDR1 SQVTM, CDR2 ANQGSEA. The CDR3 nucleotides are TGCAGCGTTGGGACTAAATCCTACAATGAGCAGTTCTTC. Encoded protein: CSVGTKSYNEQFF.

This chain uses TRBV23-1 with TRBJ2-6; D may be TRBD1 (6 bases). TRBV23-1 is an open reading frame, and its role is uncertain. Trimming left V 11 bases short and J 1 base short, with 9 bases between. The CDR3 sequence is 13 residues long. The CDR3 is CALRGSGANVLTF. The CDR3 nucleotides are TGCGCCCTCAGGGGTTCTGGGGCCAACGTCCTGACTTTC.

There are a few counts of this clone. The genes are TRBV4-2 and TRBJ2-5; the match to TRBD1 covers 9 bases. Germline loops: CDR1 LGHNA, CDR2 YNFKEQ. The CDR3 covers 15 residues. The J segment lost 0 bases and the V segment lost 5 bases, leaving 4 bases of the junction unmatched. CDR3 sequence (DNA): TGTGCCAGCAGCTCCCGGACAGGGGACCAAGAGACCCAGTACTTC. Amino acid sequence: CASSSRTGDQETQYF.

The CDR3 protein is CASSNPQGAPEAFF. The CDR3 nucleotides read TGTGCCAGTAGTAACCCTCAGGGGGCCCCTGAAGCTTTCTTT. This chain joins TRBV19 and TRBJ1-1; 8 positions match TRBD1. V lost 4 bases and J lost 6; bases outside the gene matches: 7. CDR3 length: 14 residues. From germline, CDR1 is LNHDA and CDR2 SQIVND (reference sequence).

This clone was found once. The chain combines TRBV4-1 with TRBJ1-5; a possible D gene is TRBD1 (5 bases). The ends were cut back, 0 bases at V and 0 bases at J, with 9 bases in the middle. Germline loops: CDR1 MGHRA, CDR2 YSYEKL. The CDR3 totals 16 residues. CDR3 DNA sequence: TGCGCCAGCAGCCAAGAGGGGGGTTATAGCAATCAGCCCCAGCATTTT. The encoded protein is CASSQEGGYSNQPQHF.